This T cell receptor beta chain was retrieved from a study of blood T cell repertoires in COVID-19. The overall study: Samples taken during acute and convalescent COVID-19 were collected in the United States, Italy and Spain. PBMCs, B-cell-depleted T cells, or T cells were the source of the cDNA or gDNA that made up the material.

To note about this clone: A much larger clone sits a single nucleotide away, making a read error possible.

This CDR3 region has 14 residues. The germline gives CDR1 MNHEY, CDR2 SVGEGT. In the study's own analysis: From reference gene primer amplification, estimates of nucleated cell counts were derived. Some clones are missing from TCRdb's copy, which holds only in-frame ones; the method was immunoSEQ multiplex PCR. V and J calls and clone size are given by that table; D and trimming were obtained from the DNA. The repertoire includes tens of thousands of clones, around three quarters of them detected once, and 5.7% sits in the top ten. The sequence was obtained from a man between 45 and 60 years old with active or convalescent COVID-19. This chain connects TRBV6-2 or TRBV6-3 to TRBJ2-5, with D unclear. Sequences were obtained from peripheral blood. The CDR3 is CANSRRLAGETQYF. CDR3 bases: TGTGCCAACAGTCGACGACTCGCCGGGGAGACCCAGTACTTC.